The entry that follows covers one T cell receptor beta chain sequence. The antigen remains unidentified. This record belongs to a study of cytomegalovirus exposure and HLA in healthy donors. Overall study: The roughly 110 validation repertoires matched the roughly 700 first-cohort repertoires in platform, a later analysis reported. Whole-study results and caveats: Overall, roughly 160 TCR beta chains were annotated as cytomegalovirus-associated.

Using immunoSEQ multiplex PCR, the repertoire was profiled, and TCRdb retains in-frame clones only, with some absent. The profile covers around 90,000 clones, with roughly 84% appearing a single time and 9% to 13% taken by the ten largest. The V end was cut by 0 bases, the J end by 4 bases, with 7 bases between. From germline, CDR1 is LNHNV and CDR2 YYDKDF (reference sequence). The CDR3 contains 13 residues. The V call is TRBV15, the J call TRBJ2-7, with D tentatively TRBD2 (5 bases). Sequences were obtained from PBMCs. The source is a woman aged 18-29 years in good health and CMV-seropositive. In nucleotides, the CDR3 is TGTGCCACCAGCAGAGATACGGGGTACGAGCAGTACTTC. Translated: CATSRDTGYEQYF. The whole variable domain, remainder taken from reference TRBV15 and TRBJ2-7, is DAMVIQNPRYQVTQFGKPVTLSCSQTLNHNVMYWYQQKSSQAPKLLFHYYDKDFNNEADTPDNFQSRRPNTSFCFLDIRSPGLGDTAMYLCATSRDTGYEQYFGPGTRLTVT.